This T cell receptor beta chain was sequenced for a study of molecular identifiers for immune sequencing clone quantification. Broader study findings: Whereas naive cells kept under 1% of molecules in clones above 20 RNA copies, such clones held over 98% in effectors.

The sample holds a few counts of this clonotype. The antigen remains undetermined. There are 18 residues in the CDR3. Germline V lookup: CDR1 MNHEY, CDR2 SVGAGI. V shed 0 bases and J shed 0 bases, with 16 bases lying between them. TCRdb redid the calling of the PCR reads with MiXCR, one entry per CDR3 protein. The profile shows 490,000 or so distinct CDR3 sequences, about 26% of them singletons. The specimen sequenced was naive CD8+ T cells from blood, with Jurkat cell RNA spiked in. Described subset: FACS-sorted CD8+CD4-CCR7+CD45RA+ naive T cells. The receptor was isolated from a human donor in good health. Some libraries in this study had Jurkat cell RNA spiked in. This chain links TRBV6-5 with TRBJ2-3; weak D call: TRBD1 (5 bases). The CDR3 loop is CASSYSISDSASTDTQYF. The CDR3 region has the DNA TGTGCCAGCAGTTACTCGATCTCTGACAGCGCTAGCACAGATACGCAGTATTTT.